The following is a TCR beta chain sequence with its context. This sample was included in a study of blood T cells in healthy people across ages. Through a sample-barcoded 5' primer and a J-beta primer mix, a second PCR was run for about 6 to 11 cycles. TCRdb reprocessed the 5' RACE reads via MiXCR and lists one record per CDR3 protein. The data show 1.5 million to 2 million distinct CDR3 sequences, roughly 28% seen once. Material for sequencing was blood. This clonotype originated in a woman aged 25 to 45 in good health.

Here the CDR3 DNA reads TGCGCCAGCAGCCACCAAGTGTTGTCGGACAGGGGGCGGGGTGGCTACACCTTC. This translates into CASSHQVLSDRGRGGYTF. V and J are TRBV4-3 and TRBJ1-2; 11 bases are shared with TRBD1. Germline CDR1 and CDR2: LGHNA and YSLEER. The trim removed 3 bases at V and 7 bases at J, leaving 16 bases unmatched. There are 18 residues in the CDR3.